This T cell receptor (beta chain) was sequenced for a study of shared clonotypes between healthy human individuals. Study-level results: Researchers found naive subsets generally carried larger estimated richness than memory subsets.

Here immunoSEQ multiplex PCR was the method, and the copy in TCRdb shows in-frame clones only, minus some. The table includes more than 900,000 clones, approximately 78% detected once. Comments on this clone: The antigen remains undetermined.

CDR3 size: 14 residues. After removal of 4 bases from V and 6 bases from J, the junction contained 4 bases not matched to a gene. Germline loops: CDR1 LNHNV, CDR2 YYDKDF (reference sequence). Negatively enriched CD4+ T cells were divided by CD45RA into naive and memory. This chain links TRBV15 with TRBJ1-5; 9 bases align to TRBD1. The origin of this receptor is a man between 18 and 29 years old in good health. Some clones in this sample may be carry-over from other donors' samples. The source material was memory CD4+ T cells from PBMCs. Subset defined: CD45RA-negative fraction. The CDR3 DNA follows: TGTGCCACCAGCACCACAGGGGGCTCTCAGCCCCAGCATTTT. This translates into CATSTTGGSQPQHF.